This T cell receptor (beta chain) is drawn from a study of blood T cell repertoires in COVID-19. Study-level information: COVID-19 samples, acute and convalescent, were from the United States, Italy and Spain. PBMCs, B-cell-depleted T cells, or T cells were the source of the cDNA or gDNA that made up the material.

Original processing methods: Amplification of reference gene primers was used by the study to estimate nucleated cell counts. The table came from immunoSEQ multiplex PCR; TCRdb's copy has only in-frame clones and leaves some out. V and J calls and clone size are copied from that table; D and trimming were computed from the DNA. The repertoire includes tens of thousands of clones, approximately 82% of them detected once, and about a fifth sits in the top ten. With 3 bases clipped from V and 6 bases from J, the junction kept 3 bases outside the gene matches. This CDR3 contains 14 residues. Germline assignment: CDR1 LGHNA and CDR2 YSLEER.

The TCR originated in a woman in her fifties or sixties with acute or convalescent COVID-19. Sequenced input: peripheral blood. The rearrangement links TRBV4-3 to TRBJ2-2, with 8 bases that match TRBD1. In DNA form, the CDR3 reads TGCGCCAGCAGCCAGACAGGGGCACCCGGGGAGCTGTTTTTT. Translation: CASSQTGAPGELFF.